The clone carrying this T cell receptor beta chain was recorded a few times. The germline CDR1 and CDR2 sequences are KGHSH and LQKENI. There are 13 residues in the CDR3. V shed 6 bases, J shed 6 bases, and the junction held 6 bases outside the gene matches. This sample is drawn from a study of CD8 T cells in Susac syndrome. The CD8+ and CD4+ T cells were isolated magnetically using a negative isolation approach, whereas the TEMRA cells were enriched by FACS. Random hexamers were used to reverse transcribe the RNA input (about 0.5 to 1 ug). The amplification used immunoSEQ multiplex PCR on TCR beta CDR3; it spanned 54 Vbeta and 13 Jbeta. TCRdb ran MiXCR on the immunoSEQ multiplex PCR reads and lists one entry per CDR3 protein. The top ten clones hold approximately 0.065% of a sample with 300,000 or so distinct CDR3 sequences, 92% of them seen once.

Sequencing used CD4+ T cells from PBMCs. This receptor was obtained from a human donor with multiple sclerosis. V is TRBV18 and J is TRBJ2-7; 9 positions match TRBD1. The CDR3 DNA reads TGTGCCAGCTCTTCCGGGACAGGGTCCGAGCAGTACTTC. Its translation is CASSSGTGSEQYF. Using reference TRBV18 and TRBJ2-7 for the parts outside the CDR3, the full variable domain is NAGVMQNPRHLVRRRGQEARLRCSPMKGHSHVYWYRQLPEEGLKFMVYLQKENIIDESGMPKERFSAEFPKEGPSILRIQQVVRGDSAAYFCASSSGTGSEQYFGPGTRLTVT.